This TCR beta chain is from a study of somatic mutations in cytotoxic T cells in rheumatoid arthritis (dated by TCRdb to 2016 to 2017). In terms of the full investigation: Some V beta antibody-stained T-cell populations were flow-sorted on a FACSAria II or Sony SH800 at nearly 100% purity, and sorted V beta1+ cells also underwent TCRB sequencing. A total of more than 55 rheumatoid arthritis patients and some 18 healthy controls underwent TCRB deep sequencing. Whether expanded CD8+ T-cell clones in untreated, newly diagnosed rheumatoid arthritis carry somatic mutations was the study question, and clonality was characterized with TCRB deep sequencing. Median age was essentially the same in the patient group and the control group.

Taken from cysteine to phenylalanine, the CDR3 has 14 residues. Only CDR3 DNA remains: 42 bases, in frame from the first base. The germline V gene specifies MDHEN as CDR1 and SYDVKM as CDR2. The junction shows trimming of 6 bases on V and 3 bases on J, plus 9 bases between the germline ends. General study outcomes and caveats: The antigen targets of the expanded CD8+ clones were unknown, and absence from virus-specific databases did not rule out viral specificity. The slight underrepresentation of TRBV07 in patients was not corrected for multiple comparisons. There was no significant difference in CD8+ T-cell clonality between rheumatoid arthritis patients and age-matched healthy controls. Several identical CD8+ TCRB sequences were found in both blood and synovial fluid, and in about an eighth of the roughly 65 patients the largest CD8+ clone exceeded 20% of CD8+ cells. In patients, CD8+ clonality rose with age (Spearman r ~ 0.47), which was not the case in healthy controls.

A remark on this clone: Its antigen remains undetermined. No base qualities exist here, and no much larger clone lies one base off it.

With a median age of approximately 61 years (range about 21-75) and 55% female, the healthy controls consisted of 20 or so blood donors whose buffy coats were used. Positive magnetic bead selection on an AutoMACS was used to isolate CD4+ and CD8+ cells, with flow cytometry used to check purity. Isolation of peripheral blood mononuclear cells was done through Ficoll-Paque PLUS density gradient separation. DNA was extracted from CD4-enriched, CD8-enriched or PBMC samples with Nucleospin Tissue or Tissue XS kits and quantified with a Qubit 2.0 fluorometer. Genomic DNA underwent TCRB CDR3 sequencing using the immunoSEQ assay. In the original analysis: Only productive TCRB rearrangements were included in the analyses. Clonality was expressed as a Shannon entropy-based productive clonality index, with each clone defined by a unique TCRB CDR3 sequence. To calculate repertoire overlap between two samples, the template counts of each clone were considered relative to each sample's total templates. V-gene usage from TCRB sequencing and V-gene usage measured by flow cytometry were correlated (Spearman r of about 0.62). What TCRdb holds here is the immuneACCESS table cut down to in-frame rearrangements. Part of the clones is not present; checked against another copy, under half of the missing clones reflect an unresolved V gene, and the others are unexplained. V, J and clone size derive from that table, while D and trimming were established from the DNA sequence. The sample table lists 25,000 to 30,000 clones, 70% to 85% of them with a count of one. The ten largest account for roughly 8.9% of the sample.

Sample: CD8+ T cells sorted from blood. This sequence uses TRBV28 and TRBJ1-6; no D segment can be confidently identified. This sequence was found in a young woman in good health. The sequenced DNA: TGTGCCAGCAGCCCCACACGCTATAATTCACCCCTCCACTTT. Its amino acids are CASSPTRYNSPLHF.